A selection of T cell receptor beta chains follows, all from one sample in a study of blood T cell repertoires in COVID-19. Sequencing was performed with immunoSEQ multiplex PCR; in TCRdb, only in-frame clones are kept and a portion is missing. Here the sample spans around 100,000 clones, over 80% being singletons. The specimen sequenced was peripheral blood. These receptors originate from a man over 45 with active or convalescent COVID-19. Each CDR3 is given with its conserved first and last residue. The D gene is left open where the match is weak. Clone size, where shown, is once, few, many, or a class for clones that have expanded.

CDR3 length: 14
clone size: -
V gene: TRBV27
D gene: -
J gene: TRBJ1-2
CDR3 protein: CASSFRQGSYGYTF
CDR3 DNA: TGTGCCAGCAGTTTTCGGCAGGGGAGTTATGGCTACACCTTC

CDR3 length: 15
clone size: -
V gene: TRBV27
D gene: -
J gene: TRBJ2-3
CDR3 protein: CASSLSPQGTDTQYF
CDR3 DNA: TGTGCCAGCAGCTTAAGCCCCCAGGGGACAGATACGCAGTATTTT

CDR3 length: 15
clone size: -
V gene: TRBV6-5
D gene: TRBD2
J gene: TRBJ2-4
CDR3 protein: CASSLGGAGGNIQYF
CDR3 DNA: TGTGCCAGCAGCCTCGGAGGGGCGGGAGGAAACATTCAGTACTTC

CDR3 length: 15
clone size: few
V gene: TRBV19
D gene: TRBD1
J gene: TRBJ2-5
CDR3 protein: CASSPGQPVLETQYF
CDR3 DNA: TGTGCCAGTAGCCCGGGACAGCCCGTGCTAGAGACCCAGTACTTC

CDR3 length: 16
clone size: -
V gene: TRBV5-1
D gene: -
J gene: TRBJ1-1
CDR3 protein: CASSLAVGARNTEAFF
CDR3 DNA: TGCGCCAGCAGCTTGGCCGTGGGGGCCCGGAACACTGAAGCTTTCTTT

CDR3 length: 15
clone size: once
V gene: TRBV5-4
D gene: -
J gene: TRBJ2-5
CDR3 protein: CASRNPGDGEETQYF
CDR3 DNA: TGTGCCAGCAGAAATCCGGGAGACGGAGAAGAGACCCAGTACTTC

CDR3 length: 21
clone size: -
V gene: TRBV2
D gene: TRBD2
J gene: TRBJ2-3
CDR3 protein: CASQLPMGLAGALSSTDTQYF
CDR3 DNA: TGTGCCAGCCAGCTTCCAATGGGACTAGCGGGAGCGCTTTCTAGCACAGATACGCAGTATTTT

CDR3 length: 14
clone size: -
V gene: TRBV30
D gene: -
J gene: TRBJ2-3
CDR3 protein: CAWKGVVSTDTQYF
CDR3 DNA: TGTGCCTGGAAGGGGGTGGTTAGCACAGATACGCAGTATTTT

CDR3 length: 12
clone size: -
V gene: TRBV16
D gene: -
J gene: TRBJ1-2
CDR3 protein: CASSHRVDGYTF
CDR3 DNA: TGTGCCAGCAGCCACAGGGTGGATGGCTACACCTTC

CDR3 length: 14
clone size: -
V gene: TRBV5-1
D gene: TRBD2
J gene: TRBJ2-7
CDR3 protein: CASSRLAGDRFPYF
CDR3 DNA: TGCGCCAGCAGCCGACTAGCGGGAGATCGCTTTCCGTACTTC

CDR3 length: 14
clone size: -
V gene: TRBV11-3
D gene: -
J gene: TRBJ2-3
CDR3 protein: CASSLGRSTDTQYF
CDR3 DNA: TGTGCCAGCAGCTTAGGGAGGAGCACAGATACGCAGTATTTT

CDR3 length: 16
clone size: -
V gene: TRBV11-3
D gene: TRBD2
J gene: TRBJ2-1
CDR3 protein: CASSLAGTSGKPQQFF
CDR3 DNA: TGTGCCAGCAGCTTAGCCGGGACTAGCGGGAAGCCCCAGCAGTTCTTC

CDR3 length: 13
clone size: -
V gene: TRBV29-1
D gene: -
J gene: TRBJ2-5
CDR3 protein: CSTQGRYQETQYF
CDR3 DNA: TGCAGCACCCAGGGGCGCTACCAAGAGACCCAGTACTTC

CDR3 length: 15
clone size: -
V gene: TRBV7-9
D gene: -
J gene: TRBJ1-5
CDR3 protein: CASSLGLGRDQPQHF
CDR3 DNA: TGTGCCAGCAGCCTTGGTTTGGGCAGGGATCAGCCCCAGCATTTT

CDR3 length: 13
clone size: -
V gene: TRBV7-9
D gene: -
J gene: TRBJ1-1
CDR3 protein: CASSIHENTEAFF
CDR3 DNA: TGTGCCAGCAGCATACACGAGAACACTGAAGCTTTCTTT